The T cell receptor beta chain under discussion was sequenced for a study of vaccination effects on CD4 cells after COVID-19. Expansion of antigen-specific CD4+ T cells with viral peptide pools was carried out by the ViraFEST assay before sequencing. Culture lasted roughly eleven days before CD4+ T cell isolation. Vaccinees lacked prior SARS-CoV-2 infection and tested negative for nucleocapsid antibodies. Each well held around 2 million PBMC cultured with approximately 9.6 ug/ml peptides and 8.5 to 10 IU/ml IL-2. Remarks on this clone: Its antigen is not known.

CDR1 and CDR2 (germline): MDHEN, SYDVKM. The CDR3 runs to 13 residues. The V and J ends lost 7 bases and 0 bases respectively, with 6 bases between them. Here immunoSEQ multiplex PCR was the method, and the copy in TCRdb shows in-frame clones only, minus some. The top ten clones hold more than 2% of a sample with 60,000 to 70,000 clones, roughly 79% of them seen once. V gene TRBV28 combines with J gene TRBJ1-4; D is uncertain. This specimen consisted of CD4+ T cells from PBMCs cultured with HCoV-229E spike peptides, obtained before COVID-19 vaccination. The receptor was derived from a human donor who received a COVID-19 vaccine. CDR3 sequence: CASMAATNEKLFF. In DNA, the CDR3 is TGTGCCAGCATGGCCGCAACTAATGAAAAACTGTTTTTT. The complete variable domain, with remaining parts taken from reference TRBV28 and TRBJ1-4, reads DVKVTQSSRYLVKRTGEKVFLECVQDMDHENMFWYRQDPGLGLRLIYFSYDVKMKEKGDIPEGYSVSREKKERFSLILESASTNQTSMYLCASMAATNEKLFFGSGTQLSVL.